This entry describes one T cell receptor beta chain. The data belong to a study of shared clonotypes between healthy human individuals. The protocol was immunoSEQ multiplex PCR, while the TCRdb copy is restricted to in-frame clones and leaves out a portion. The sample contains about 1.5 million clones, nearly 99% of which appear only once. The trim removed 10 bases at V and 4 bases at J, leaving 7 bases unmatched. This CDR3 has 13 residues. Germline V gene sequence: CDR1 ENHRY, CDR2 SYGVKD. This clonotype was obtained from a man in his thirties or forties in good health. Material for sequencing was naive CD4+ T cells sorted from blood. This sample's subset: CD45RA+ positively selected. This chain uses TRBV10-3 with TRBJ1-1, with 9 bases aligning to TRBD1. The CDR3 protein is CATRTGVSTEAFF. The CDR3 DNA is TGTGCCACAAGGACAGGGGTGAGCACTGAAGCTTTCTTT.